Listed below are T cell receptor beta chains from one sample, sequenced in a study of response to subunit inactivated influenza vaccine. TCRdb independently ran MiXCR on the RT-PCR reads; one entry per CDR3 protein. The sample contains around 650,000 distinct CDR3 sequences, around 16% of which appear only once. Material: PBMCs from blood, obtained about 13 days after vaccination. Receptors originate from a man aged 50-59 years who received an inactivated influenza vaccine. Both conserved end residues are part of each CDR3. The D gene is left open where the match is weak. Where a row states a size, it is once, few, many or the class of an expanded clone; other rows omit it.

TRBD1	TRBV7-9	-	TRBJ1-1	CVSSFGQGNTEAFF	TGTGTCAGCAGCTTTGGACAGGGGAACACTGAAGCTTTCTTT
-	TRBV11-2	few	TRBJ1-2	CASSYGIRTNYGYTF	TGTGCCAGCAGCTACGGGATTCGGACTAACTATGGCTACACCTTC
TRBD2	TRBV4-1	-	TRBJ2-1	CASSHDGTSGVNNEQFF	TGCGCCAGCAGCCACGACGGGACTAGCGGGGTTAACAATGAGCAGTTCTTC
TRBD2	TRBV5-1	few	TRBJ2-7	CASSQVAGSGEQYF	TGCGCCAGCAGCCAAGTAGCGGGGTCGGGCGAGCAGTACTTC
-	TRBV3-1	-	TRBJ1-2	CASSQDRRDGYTF	TGTGCCAGCAGCCAAGACAGGCGAGATGGCTACACCTTC
-	TRBV10-3	few	TRBJ2-3	CAISSTRDTSTDTQYF	TGTGCCATCAGTTCGACCCGGGACACAAGCACAGATACGCAGTATTTT
TRBD1	TRBV9	-	TRBJ1-2	CASSVDLGTADYGYTF	TGTGCCAGCAGCGTCGATCTTGGGACAGCAGACTATGGCTACACCTTC
TRBD1	TRBV6-5	-	TRBJ2-1	CASSNGQGSEQFF	TGTGCCAGCAGTAACGGACAGGGCTCCGAGCAGTTCTTC
-	TRBV2	-	TRBJ2-2	CASSEGNYGGELFF	TGTGCCAGCAGTGAAGGCAACTACGGCGGGGAGCTGTTTTTT
-	TRBV10-3	-	TRBJ2-1	CAISGGDEQFF	TGTGCCATCAGTGGGGGGGATGAGCAGTTCTTC
TRBD2	TRBV2	-	TRBJ2-6	CARPGLAGSGANVLTF	TGTGCCCGCCCGGGACTAGCGGGTTCTGGGGCCAACGTCCTGACTTTC